The clone carrying this TCR beta chain was counted only a few times. Its target is not known. The CDR3 runs to 16 residues. Germline loops: CDR1 LNHDA, CDR2 SQIVND (reference sequence). The ends lost 4 bases at V and 7 bases at J; junction bases unmatched: 10. PCR employed 60 Vbeta and 13 Jbeta primers. TCRdb keeps only in-frame clones here, not all; method: immunoSEQ multiplex PCR. The sample records some 95,000 clones, more than 65% being singletons. The data were taken from a study of cytomegalovirus exposure and HLA in healthy donors. Overall study findings and caveats: Indistinguishability led to the exclusion of some V segments, TRBV6-2 and TRBV6-3 included. Rarity characterized most TCR sequences, yet some public TCRs appeared in many donors.

Nominally healthy donors provided the samples, though records likely missed some immune exposures. The sequenced sample consisted of PBMCs. This TCR derives from a woman aged 18-29 years in good health and CMV-seropositive. The chain is built from TRBV19 and TRBJ2-1; 10 positions match TRBD2. The CDR3 DNA follows: TGTGCCAGTAGTAGACCCCGTCTAGCGGGAGATAATGAGCAGTTCTTC. The encoded protein is CASSRPRLAGDNEQFF.